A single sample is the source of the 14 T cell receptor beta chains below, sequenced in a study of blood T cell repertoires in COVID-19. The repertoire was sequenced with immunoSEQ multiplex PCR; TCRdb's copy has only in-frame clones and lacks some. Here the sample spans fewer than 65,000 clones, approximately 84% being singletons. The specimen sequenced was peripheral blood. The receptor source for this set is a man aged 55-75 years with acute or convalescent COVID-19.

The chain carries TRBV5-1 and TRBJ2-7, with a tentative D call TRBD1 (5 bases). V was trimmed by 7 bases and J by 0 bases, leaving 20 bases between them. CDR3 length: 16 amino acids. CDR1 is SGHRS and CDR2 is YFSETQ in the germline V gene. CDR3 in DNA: TGCGCCAGCCGAAAAGATTGGGGCCGGAGCTCCTACGAGCAGTACTTC. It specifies CASRKDWGRSSYEQYF.

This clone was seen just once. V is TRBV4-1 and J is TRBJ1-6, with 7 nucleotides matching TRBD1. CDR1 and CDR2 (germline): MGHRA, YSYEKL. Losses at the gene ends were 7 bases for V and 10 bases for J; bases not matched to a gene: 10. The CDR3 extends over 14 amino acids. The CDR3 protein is CASKVDRAGSPLHF. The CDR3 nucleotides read TGCGCCAGCAAAGTAGACAGGGCCGGGTCACCCCTCCACTTT.

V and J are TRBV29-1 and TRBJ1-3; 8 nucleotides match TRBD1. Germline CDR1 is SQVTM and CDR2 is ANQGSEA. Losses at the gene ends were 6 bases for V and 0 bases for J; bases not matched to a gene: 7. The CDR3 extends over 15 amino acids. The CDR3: CSVIGQGNSGNTIYF. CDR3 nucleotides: TGCAGCGTCATCGGACAGGGAAACTCTGGAAACACCATATATTTT.

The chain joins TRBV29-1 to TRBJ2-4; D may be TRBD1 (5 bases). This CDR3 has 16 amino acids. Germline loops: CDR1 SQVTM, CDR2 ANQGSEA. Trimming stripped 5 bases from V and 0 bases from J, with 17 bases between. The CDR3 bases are TGCAGCGTTTCTACAGGTATCTTACTAGCCAAAAACATTCAGTACTTC. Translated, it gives CSVSTGILLAKNIQYF.

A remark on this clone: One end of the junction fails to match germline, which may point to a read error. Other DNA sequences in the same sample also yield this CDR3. The CDR3 reads CASSLVDSAYGYTF. As DNA, the CDR3 is TGCGCCAGCAGCTTAGTAGACTCGGCCTATGGCTACACCTTC. The chain is built from TRBV7-2 and TRBJ1-2, with unresolved D. The CDR3 extends over 14 amino acids. Germline lookup yields CDR1 SGHTA and CDR2 FQGNSA.

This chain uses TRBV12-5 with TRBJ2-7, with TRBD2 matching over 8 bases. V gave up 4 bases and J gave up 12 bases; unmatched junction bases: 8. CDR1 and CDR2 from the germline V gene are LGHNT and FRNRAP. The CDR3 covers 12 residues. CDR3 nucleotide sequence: TGTGCTAGTGGTTCCTCGGGGGGGAGGCGGTACTTC. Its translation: CASGSSGGRRYF.

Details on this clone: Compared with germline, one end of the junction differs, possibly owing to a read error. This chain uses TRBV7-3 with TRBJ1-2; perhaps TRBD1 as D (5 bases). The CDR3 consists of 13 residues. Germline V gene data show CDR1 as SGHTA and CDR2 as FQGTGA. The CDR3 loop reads CASSLRGDSALAF. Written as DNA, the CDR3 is TGTGCCAGCAGCTTAAGGGGGGACTCTGCCCTGGCCTTC.

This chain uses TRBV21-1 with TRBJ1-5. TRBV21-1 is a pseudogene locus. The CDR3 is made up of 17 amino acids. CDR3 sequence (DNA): TGTGCCAGCTTTCCCGTTGCGGGGGGGAAGGGCAATCAGCCCCAGCATTTT. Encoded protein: CASFPVAGGKGNQPQHF.

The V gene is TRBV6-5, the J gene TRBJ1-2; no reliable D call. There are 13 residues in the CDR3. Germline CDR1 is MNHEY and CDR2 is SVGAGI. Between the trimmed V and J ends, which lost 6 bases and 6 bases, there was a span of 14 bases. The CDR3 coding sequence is TGTGCCAGCAGCTTAGGACTTTCTGATGGCTACACCTTC. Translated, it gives CASSLGLSDGYTF.

The CDR3 DNA reads as TGTGCCAGCAGCTTACTGACAGGGGACTCCTACGAGCAGTACTTC. Translating gives CASSLLTGDSYEQYF. V gene TRBV7-6 combines with J gene TRBJ2-7; the match to TRBD1 covers 8 bases. Germline V gene lookup returns CDR1 SGHVS and CDR2 FNYEAQ. This CDR3 contains 15 residues. The V gene end was trimmed by 2 bases and the J gene end by 0 bases; junction bases not matched to a gene: 3.

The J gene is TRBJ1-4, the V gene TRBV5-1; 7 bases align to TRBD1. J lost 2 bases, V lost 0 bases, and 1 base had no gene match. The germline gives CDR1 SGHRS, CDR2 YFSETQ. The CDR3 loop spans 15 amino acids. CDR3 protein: CASSLGGQTNEKLFF. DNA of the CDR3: TGCGCCAGCAGCTTGGGGGGACAGACTAATGAAAAACTGTTTTTT.

CDR3 bases: TGTGCCAGCAGTTACCGACTACAGGGGGCTTACGAGCAGTACTTC. Protein sequence: CASSYRLQGAYEQYF. The chain couples TRBV6-5 to TRBJ2-7; 9 nucleotides align to TRBD1. Per the germline V gene, CDR1 is MNHEY and CDR2 is SVGAGI. V shed 2 bases and J 4 bases; nucleotides not matched to a gene: 6. The CDR3 sequence is 15 residues long.

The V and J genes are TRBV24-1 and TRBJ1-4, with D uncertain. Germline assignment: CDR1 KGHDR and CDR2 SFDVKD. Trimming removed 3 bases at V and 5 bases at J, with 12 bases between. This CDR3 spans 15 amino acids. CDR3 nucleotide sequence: TGTGCCACCAGTGATGTTAACGACGGGAATGAAAAACTGTTTTTT. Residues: CATSDVNDGNEKLFF.

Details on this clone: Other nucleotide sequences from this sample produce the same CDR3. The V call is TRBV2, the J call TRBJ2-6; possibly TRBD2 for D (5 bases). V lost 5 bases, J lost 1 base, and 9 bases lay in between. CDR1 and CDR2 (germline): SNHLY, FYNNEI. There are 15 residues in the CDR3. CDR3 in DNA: TGTGCCAGCAGTCCCGGACTGTCTGGGGCCAACGTCCTGACTTTC. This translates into CASSPGLSGANVLTF.